This entry lists 20 T cell receptor beta chains sequenced from one sample in a study of OX40 agonist ivuxolimab in advanced cancers. The repertoire was sequenced with immunoSEQ multiplex PCR; TCRdb's copy has only in-frame clones and lacks some. The data hold about 120,000 clones, with about 94% observed a single time. The starting material was CD4+ or CD8+ T cells sorted from blood, obtained in a trial of the OX40 agonist ivuxolimab. These receptors originate from an adult with an advanced solid tumor such as melanoma, head and neck, liver or kidney cancer.

The V and J genes are TRBV19 and TRBJ1-3; D perhaps matches TRBD1 (6 bases). Germline V gene sequence: CDR1 LNHDA, CDR2 SQIVND (reference sequence). CDR3 length: 16 amino acids. V shed 10 bases and J shed 0 bases, with 19 bases lying between them. The CDR3, as DNA: TGTGCCACTACACAGGGACAAACTTACTCTGGAAACACCATATATTTT. This encodes CATTQGQTYSGNTIYF.

The chain's CDR3 is CASSPGTGYNEQFF. CDR3 DNA sequence: TGTGCCAGCAGCCCCGGGACAGGGTACAATGAGCAGTTCTTC. The chain links TRBV5-6 to TRBJ2-1, with TRBD1 matching over 9 bases. The CDR3 has 14 residues. Germline V gene data show CDR1 as SGHDT and CDR2 as YYEEEE. The V segment lost 4 bases and the J segment 4 bases; nucleotides outside the gene matches: 3.

This chain joins TRBV4-1 and TRBJ2-3; TRBD2 agrees at 7 bases. The CDR3 is 14 residues long. Germline V CDR1 and CDR2: MGHRA, YSYEKL. Unmatched junction bases numbered 6, after V lost 4 bases and J lost 5 bases. In DNA form, the CDR3 reads TGCGCCAGCAGCCTGGGGGGAGGGGTAGATACGCAGTATTTT. This translates into CASSLGGGVDTQYF.

J is TRBJ1-2 and V is TRBV18; 7 bases agree with TRBD1. CDR1 is KGHSH and CDR2 is LQKENI in the germline V gene. V dropped 3 bases and J dropped 5; count of bases not matched to a gene: 6. The CDR3 totals 14 residues. CDR3 region: CASSPGQTSYGYTF. The CDR3 nucleotides read TGTGCCAGCTCACCGGGACAGACTTCTTATGGCTACACCTTC. Based on the CDR3 plus reference TRBV18 and TRBJ1-2, the full variable domain is NAGVMQNPRHLVRRRGQEARLRCSPMKGHSHVYWYRQLPEEGLKFMVYLQKENIIDESGMPKERFSAEFPKEGPSILRIQQVVRGDSAAYFCASSPGQTSYGYTFGSGTRLTVV.

CDR3 amino acids: CASSEQGAGGYTF. The CDR3, as DNA: TGTGCCAGCAGTGAACAGGGGGCAGGAGGCTACACCTTC. This chain uses TRBV2 with TRBJ1-2; 8 bases are shared with TRBD1. Trimming cost V 2 bases and J 8 bases; bases outside gene matches: 4. The CDR3 length is 13 residues. Germline lookup yields CDR1 SNHLY and CDR2 FYNNEI.

This clone was detected only once. The CDR3 sequence: CASSEDMGSGANVLTF. As DNA, the CDR3 is TGTGCCAGCAGTGAAGATATGGGAAGTGGGGCCAACGTCCTGACTTTC. The chain joins TRBV6-1 to TRBJ2-6, with D uncertain. The V end was cut by 1 base, the J end by 3 bases, with 10 bases between. Germline V gene sequence: CDR1 MNHNS, CDR2 SASEGT. The CDR3 spans 16 residues.

This clone came up a few times. This rearrangement joins TRBV28 to TRBJ1-5; D may be TRBD1 (5 bases). The germline V and J ends were trimmed by 8 bases and 7 bases, with 12 bases remaining between them. Germline V gene lookup returns CDR1 MDHEN and CDR2 SYDVKM. The CDR3 spans 12 residues. The CDR3 DNA is TGTGCCAGCTCAGGGTTGGGGCAGCCCCAGCATTTT. Protein: CASSGLGQPQHF. The entire variable domain, with the rest obtained from reference TRBV28 and TRBJ1-5, is as follows: DVKVTQSSRYLVKRTGEKVFLECVQDMDHENMFWYRQDPGLGLRLIYFSYDVKMKEKGDIPEGYSVSREKKERFSLILESASTNQTSMYLCASSGLGQPQHFGDGTRLSIL.

This chain uses TRBV7-6 with TRBJ2-3; D is undetermined. The V gene lost 0 bases and the J gene lost 2 bases, with 18 bases spanning the gap. The CDR3 is 18 residues long. Germline loops: CDR1 SGHVS, CDR2 FNYEAQ. This chain's CDR3 is CASSLAQILETYTDTQYF. Written as DNA, the CDR3 is TGTGCCAGCAGCTTAGCGCAGATACTCGAAACTTACACAGATACGCAGTATTTT.

The J gene is TRBJ1-4, the V gene TRBV7-9; no definite D call. The CDR3 has 14 amino acids. V gave up 5 bases and J gave up 5 bases, with 12 bases separating them. In germline, CDR1 is SEHNR, CDR2 FQNEAQ (reference sequence). The DNA for the CDR3 is TGTGCCAGCAGCCCCCTCAGTCCGAATGAAAAACTGTTTTTT. It yields the protein CASSPLSPNEKLFF.

This chain links TRBV5-1 with TRBJ2-3; D tentatively reads TRBD1 or TRBD2 (6 bases each). V was pared by 8 bases and J by 8 bases, with 18 bases between. Germline CDR1 is SGHRS and CDR2 is YFSETQ. This CDR3 is built from 13 residues. The CDR3 region has the DNA TGCGCCAGTTTGCGGGACACCAGAGGTACGCAGTATTTT. The encoded protein is CASLRDTRGTQYF.

The V gene is TRBV19, the J gene TRBJ1-1; D might be TRBD1 (6 bases). The CDR3 totals 12 residues. V was cut by 6 bases and J by 2 bases, with 7 bases left in between. CDR1 is LNHDA, CDR2 SQIVND, per germline (reference sequence). The CDR3 spells CASRDRNTEAFF. CDR3 nucleotides: TGTGCCAGTAGGGACAGAAACACTGAAGCTTTCTTT.

The V and J genes are TRBV7-9 and TRBJ1-1; D is perhaps TRBD1 (5 bases). Trimming stripped 2 bases from V and 2 bases from J, with 9 bases between. Germline CDR1 and CDR2: SEHNR and FQNEAQ (reference sequence). The CDR3 is 14 residues long. CDR3 region: CASSLRQHNTEAFF. The DNA for the CDR3 is TGTGCCAGCAGCTTAAGACAGCATAACACTGAAGCTTTCTTT.

The chain is built from TRBV21-1 and TRBJ2-2. TRBV21-1 is classified as a pseudogene. The CDR3 consists of 13 residues. The DNA for the CDR3 is TGTGCCAGCCGTAACGGGACGTACGGGGAGCTGTTTTTT. As protein: CASRNGTYGELFF.

This chain joins TRBV9 and TRBJ1-2, with D possibly matching TRBD1 (5 bases). This CDR3 contains 14 residues. Germline assignment: CDR1 SGDLS and CDR2 YYNGEE. V was shortened by 7 bases and J by 4 bases, with 17 bases between the two germline ends. Here the CDR3 DNA reads TGTGCCAGCCGGAAAATTGGGGGTGGCTATGGCTACACCTTC. This codes for CASRKIGGGYGYTF.

The V call is TRBV11-2, the J call TRBJ2-1; 10 positions agree with TRBD1. The germline CDR1 and CDR2 sequences are SGHAT and FQNNGV. The junction had 12 bases not matched to a gene; V was cut back by 6 bases and J by 7 bases. This CDR3 is 16 amino acids long. The CDR3 region is CASSIRIGQGVNEQFF. CDR3 nucleotide sequence: TGTGCCAGCAGTATCCGGATCGGACAGGGGGTAAATGAGCAGTTCTTC.

The chain joins TRBV19 to TRBJ1-1; perhaps TRBD1 as D (5 bases). CDR3 size: 15 residues. Deletions cut 5 bases from V and 0 bases from J, with 13 bases between. Germline loops: CDR1 LNHDA, CDR2 SQIVND (reference sequence). Written as DNA, the CDR3 is TGTGCCAGTAGTGTACTTCGGGGGGTGAACACTGAAGCTTTCTTT. This translates into CASSVLRGVNTEAFF.

The CDR3 DNA is TGTGCCAGCAGCGCGACAGGGTTGGAAAAACTGTTTTTT. Amino acid sequence: CASSATGLEKLFF. The chain employs TRBV7-3 and TRBJ1-4, with 7 nucleotides matching TRBD1. The ends lost 5 bases at V and 8 bases at J; junction bases unmatched: 5. The CDR3 sequence is 13 residues long. The germline V gene encodes CDR1 SGHTA and CDR2 FQGTGA.

V gene TRBV2 combines with J gene TRBJ2-1, with unresolved D. Germline values: CDR1 SNHLY, CDR2 FYNNEI. CDR3 size: 14 residues. The V and J ends lost 7 bases and 0 bases respectively, with 10 bases between them. The CDR3 DNA follows: TGTGCCAGCACCGAAACCCGCTCCTACAATGAGCAGTTCTTC. Translated, it gives CASTETRSYNEQFF.

V usage is TRBV2 and J usage is TRBJ2-1; 12 positions match TRBD2. The V and J ends lost 4 bases and 15 bases, in that order; junction bases with no gene match: 19. CDR3 length: 17 residues. Germline loops: CDR1 SNHLY, CDR2 FYNNEI. The CDR3 reads CASSARGRSTSGGGWFF. The CDR3 DNA reads TGTGCCAGCAGTGCCAGGGGCCGATCGACTAGCGGGGGAGGATGGTTCTTC.

V and J are TRBV11-3 and TRBJ2-3, with D maybe TRBD2 (6 bases). Looked up from germline, CDR1 is SGHNT and CDR2 is YENEEA. The CDR3 has 14 residues. The V end lost 5 bases, the J end lost 6 bases, and 15 bases lay between the germline ends. The CDR3 protein is CASSLREVPDTQYF. The CDR3 DNA reads TGTGCCAGCAGCCTCAGGGAGGTACCTGATACGCAGTATTTT.